The 14 T cell receptor beta chains listed next were all sequenced from one sample in a study of T cell changes during pregnancy in multiple sclerosis (dated by TCRdb to between 2018 and 2021). Receptor amplification or capture employed the immunoSEQ multiplex PCR assay. TCRdb carries this immuneACCESS record with in-frame sequences only. Its versions omit some clonotypes, under half of them owing to an unresolved V gene in the studies checked, with the rest unexplained. The sample has 69,000 or so clones on record, more than 85% of them singletons. The top ten clonotypes cover over 0.25% of the sample. Sequenced material: CD4+ T cells from peripheral blood mononuclear cells, taken in the third trimester of pregnancy. These receptors came from a female donor in good health, enrolled as a control in a pregnancy study.

The chain recombines TRBV5-1 with TRBJ2-3; 10 bases align to TRBD1. V was pared by 4 bases and J by 3 bases, with 8 bases of the junction left unmatched. The germline gives CDR1 SGHRS, CDR2 YFSETQ. The CDR3 is 16 amino acids. DNA for the CDR3: TGCGCCAGCAGCGATGAGACAGGGGGCGGGACAGATACGCAGTATTTT. Translating gives CASSDETGGGTDTQYF.

This sequence joins TRBV15 and TRBJ1-3, with TRBD1 matching over 8 bases. The junction had 1 base not matched to a gene; V was cut back by 2 bases and J by 1 base. This CDR3 is 15 amino acids long. CDR1 LNHNV and CDR2 YYDKDF come from the germline V gene (reference sequence). CDR3 loop: CATSRTGGSGNTIYF. DNA of the CDR3: TGTGCCACCAGCAGAACAGGGGGATCTGGAAACACCATATATTTT.

The genes are TRBV5-1 and TRBJ2-5; 12 nucleotides line up with TRBD1. Germline V gene data show CDR1 as SGHRS and CDR2 as YFSETQ. The CDR3 loop spans 14 amino acids. V shed 10 bases and J 4 bases; nucleotides not matched to a gene: 8. Here the CDR3 DNA reads TGCGCCTCCCGGGACAGGGGGCATTTAGAGACCCAGTACTTC. Protein: CASRDRGHLETQYF.

The chain links TRBV19 to TRBJ2-1, with 9 bases lining up with TRBD1. The germline gives CDR1 LNHDA, CDR2 SQIVND (reference sequence). This CDR3 has 16 amino acids. V was clipped by 6 bases and J by 1 base; unmatched bases: 7. Here the CDR3 DNA reads TGTGCCAGTAGGAAAGGACAGGGGCGATCCTACAATGAGCAGTTCTTC. It encodes CASRKGQGRSYNEQFF.

This clone has only a few counts. CDR3 sequence: CASSKQGDTEAFF. In nucleotides, the CDR3 is TGTGCCAGCTCAAAACAGGGTGACACTGAAGCTTTCTTT. The V and J genes are TRBV18 and TRBJ1-1, with D tentatively TRBD1 (6 bases). This CDR3 contains 13 residues. Germline V lookup: CDR1 KGHSH, CDR2 LQKENI. Trimming took 5 bases from V and 3 from J, leaving 10 bases between them.

This clone came up once. The rearrangement uses TRBV7-2 and TRBJ1-1; TRBD1 aligns across 10 bases. The CDR3 covers 16 residues. Trimming at V came to 5 bases and at J to 1 base, leaving 7 bases not matched to a gene. Germline V CDR1 and CDR2: SGHTA, FQGNSA. Written as DNA, the CDR3 is TGTGCCAGCAGCCCCGGGACAGGGGCCGGGAACACTGAAGCTTTCTTT. Amino acid sequence: CASSPGTGAGNTEAFF.

CDR3 region: CASSKTSLRTDTQYF. The CDR3 bases are TGTGCCAGTAGTAAGACTAGCCTTCGCACAGATACGCAGTATTTT. The V call is TRBV19, the J call TRBJ2-3; 7 bases match TRBD2. V lost 4 bases and J lost 1; bases outside the gene matches: 5. In germline, CDR1 is LNHDA, CDR2 SQIVND (reference sequence). The CDR3 has 15 residues.

In DNA form, the CDR3 reads TGTGCCAGCAGTGTGGCTGGCGGGGGGCCCACGGGCGAGCAGTACTTC. It specifies CASSVAGGGPTGEQYF. J is TRBJ2-7 and V is TRBV25-1; TRBD2 matches at 8 bases. Looked up from germline, CDR1 is MGHDK and CDR2 is SYGVNS. The V segment lost 4 bases and the J segment 6 bases; nucleotides outside the gene matches: 14. This CDR3 is built from 16 residues.

The chain couples TRBV6-6 to TRBJ2-4; no clear D. The CDR3 is 14 amino acids. With 9 bases removed from V and 0 bases from J, the gap between germline ends came to 12 bases. Germline V gene lookup returns CDR1 MNHNY and CDR2 SVGAGI (reference sequence). The CDR3, as DNA: TGTGCCAGTGCTACAGATCTAGCCAAAAACATTCAGTACTTC. This translates into CASATDLAKNIQYF.

The V and J genes are TRBV7-2 and TRBJ1-4; D unclear. With 1 base removed from V and 3 bases from J, the gap between germline ends came to 9 bases. The CDR3 extends over 15 amino acids. The germline gives CDR1 SGHTA, CDR2 FQGNSA. The CDR3 bases are TGTGCCAGCAGCTTAGAGCCAGGATCTAATGAAAAACTGTTTTTT. As protein: CASSLEPGSNEKLFF. The whole variable domain, filled in from reference TRBV7-2 and TRBJ1-4, reads GAGVSQSPSNKVTEKGKDVELRCDPISGHTALYWYRQSLGQGLEFLIYFQGNSAPDKSGLPSDRFSAERTGGSVSTLTIQRTQQEDSAVYLCASSLEPGSNEKLFFGSGTQLSVL.

This clone was seen once. CDR3 nucleotide sequence: TGTGCCAGCAGCTCGGGAGGGGGCCGGACTGAAGCTTTCTTT. As protein: CASSSGGGRTEAFF. The chain couples TRBV7-9 to TRBJ1-1, with 7 bases that match TRBD1. Losses at the gene ends were 4 bases for V and 5 bases for J; bases not matched to a gene: 7. Germline CDR1 and CDR2: SEHNR and FQNEAQ (reference sequence). The CDR3 runs 14 residues. The full variable domain, rest sourced from reference TRBV7-9 and TRBJ1-1, is DTGVSQNPRHKITKRGQNVTFRCDPISEHNRLYWYRQTLGQGPEFLTYFQNEAQLEKSRLLSDRFSAERPKGSFSTLEIQRTEQGDSAMYLCASSSGGGRTEAFFGQGTRLTVV.

This chain joins TRBV7-2 and TRBJ1-2, with D perhaps TRBD1 (5 bases). The germline CDR1 and CDR2 sequences are SGHTA and FQGNSA. The CDR3 loop spans 16 amino acids. V lost 0 bases and J 5 bases, leaving 16 bases between the germline ends. CDR3 sequence (DNA): TGTGCCAGCAGCTTAGCATCCGGGGGGAACCTTTATGGCTACACCTTC. Its translation is CASSLASGGNLYGYTF.

The CDR3 region has the DNA TGTGCCAGCAGCTCCGTCCCCGGGACATTCTACGAGCAGTACTTC. Translated, it gives CASSSVPGTFYEQYF. The chain carries TRBV11-2 and TRBJ2-7, with TRBD1 as a possible D gene (6 bases). Between the trimmed V and J ends, which lost 4 bases and 3 bases, there was a span of 16 bases. Per the germline V gene, CDR1 is SGHAT and CDR2 is FQNNGV. This CDR3 comprises 15 residues.

The rearrangement links TRBV5-4 to TRBJ2-3, with TRBD2 matching over 12 bases. Trimming at V came to 3 bases and at J to 0 bases, leaving 5 bases not matched to a gene. Per germline, CDR1 SGHNT and CDR2 YYREEE (reference sequence). This CDR3 contains 17 residues. CDR3 DNA: TGTGCCAGCAGCTCCGGACTAGCGGGAACTAGCACAGATACGCAGTATTTT. Translation: CASSSGLAGTSTDTQYF.